Sequencing of this T cell receptor (beta chain) was carried out in a study of cytomegalovirus exposure and HLA in healthy donors. Overall study results and limits: The study put 160 or so TCR beta chains on its list as cytomegalovirus-associated. An analysis done earlier found most TCR beta V segments productive about 87% or about 30% of the time.

The CDR3 covers 16 residues. V was pared by 3 bases and J by 4 bases, with 10 bases of the junction left unmatched. CDR1 SEHNR and CDR2 FQNEAQ come from the germline V gene (reference sequence). 13 Jbeta primers and 60 Vbeta primers were used for the PCR. Some clones are missing from TCRdb's copy, which holds only in-frame ones; the method was immunoSEQ multiplex PCR. Of approximately 120,000 clones listed, 81% are singletons. This clone was recorded only once. Its antigen remains unknown. The donors (healthy individuals) were bone marrow donors. When sampled, the donors appeared nominally healthy, though they likely had unrecorded immune exposures.

This TCR came from a man aged 18-30 years in good health and CMV-seropositive. V usage is TRBV7-9 and J usage is TRBJ1-2; the match to TRBD1 covers 8 bases. Input material: PBMCs. The DNA of the CDR3 is TGTGCCAGCAGCTTTGGCCTGCAGGGGGCGGTCTATGGCTACACCTTC. It translates to CASSFGLQGAVYGYTF. The whole variable domain, remainder taken from reference TRBV7-9 and TRBJ1-2, is DTGVSQNPRHKITKRGQNVTFRCDPISEHNRLYWYRQTLGQGPEFLTYFQNEAQLEKSRLLSDRFSAERPKGSFSTLEIQRTEQGDSAMYLCASSFGLQGAVYGYTFGSGTRLTVV.